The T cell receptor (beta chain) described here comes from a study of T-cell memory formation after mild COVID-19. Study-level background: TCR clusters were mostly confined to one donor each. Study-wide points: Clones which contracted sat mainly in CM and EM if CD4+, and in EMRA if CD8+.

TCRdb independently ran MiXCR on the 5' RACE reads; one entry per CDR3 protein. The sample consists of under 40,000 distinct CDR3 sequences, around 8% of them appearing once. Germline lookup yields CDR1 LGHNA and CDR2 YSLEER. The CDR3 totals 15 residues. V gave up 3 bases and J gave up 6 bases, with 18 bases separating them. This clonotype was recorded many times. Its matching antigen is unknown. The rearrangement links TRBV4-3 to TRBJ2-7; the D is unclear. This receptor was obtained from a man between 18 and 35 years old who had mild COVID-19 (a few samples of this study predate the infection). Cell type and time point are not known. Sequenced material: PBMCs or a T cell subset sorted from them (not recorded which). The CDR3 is CASSQSWGEGSEQYF. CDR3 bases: TGCGCCAGCAGCCAGAGTTGGGGTGAAGGTTCCGAGCAGTACTTC.